The source of this TCR beta chain is a study of blood T cell repertoires in COVID-19. The data were produced by immunoSEQ multiplex PCR, yet TCRdb's version contains in-frame clones alone and is incomplete. This sample has over 100,000 clones, with over 75% found just once. Sequences were obtained from peripheral blood. This clonotype originated in a man older than 75 with acute or convalescent COVID-19.

CDR3 nucleotide sequence: TGCGCCAGCCAGCAAGTACCCGGGACAGCCTATGGCTACACCTTC. It specifies CASQQVPGTAYGYTF. This rearrangement joins TRBV5-1 to TRBJ1-2, with 7 nucleotides matching TRBD1. Germline V gives CDR1 SGHRS, CDR2 YFSETQ. This CDR3 comprises 15 residues. J was trimmed by 4 bases and V by 7 bases; bases with no gene match: 13.